The 15 T cell receptor beta chains presented below share a single source sample, sequenced in a study of blood T cell repertoires in COVID-19. Measured with immunoSEQ multiplex PCR; TCRdb has only the in-frame clones, and not every one. Of a few hundred thousand clones listed, approximately 89% are singletons. Source material: peripheral blood. These receptor sequences come from a woman aged 25 to 39 with COVID-19, enrolled during active disease.

In regard to this clone: The same CDR3 is also encoded by other DNA sequences in this sample. This chain uses TRBV4-1 with TRBJ2-1, with 11 bases fitting TRBD1. Per the germline V gene, CDR1 is MGHRA and CDR2 is YSYEKL. The CDR3 extends over 15 amino acids. Trimming at V came to 4 bases and at J to 8 bases, leaving 7 bases not matched to a gene. CDR3 DNA: TGCGCCAGCAGCCTCCGGGACAGGGGGTCCGATGAGCAGTTCTTC. Translation gives CASSLRDRGSDEQFF.

The chain is built from TRBV19 and TRBJ1-1; TRBD1 is a possible D gene (6 bases). Trimming removed 4 bases at V and 1 base at J, with 10 bases between. CDR1 is LNHDA and CDR2 is SQIVND in the germline V gene (reference sequence). The CDR3 has 14 amino acids. For the CDR3, the DNA is TGTGCCAGTAGTAACAGGGTGGGGAACACTGAAGCTTTCTTT. Residues: CASSNRVGNTEAFF.

The chain recombines TRBV19 with TRBJ1-2, with D perhaps matching TRBD1 (6 bases). The V gene's germline CDR1 is LNHDA and CDR2 SQIVND (reference sequence). Trimming stripped 9 bases from V and 6 bases from J, with 11 bases between. This CDR3 has 11 residues. The CDR3 bases are TGTGCCAGCTACACAGGGCATGGCTACACCTTC. It specifies CASYTGHGYTF.

The chain links TRBV12-3 or TRBV12-4 to TRBJ1-5; 7 bases match TRBD1. Trimming cost V 8 bases and J 3 bases; bases outside gene matches: 4. The CDR3 totals 13 residues. The CDR3: CASRQGINQPQHF. The DNA of the CDR3 is TGTGCCAGCCGACAGGGAATCAATCAGCCCCAGCATTTT.

The chain recombines TRBV6-1 with TRBJ1-6, with 9 positions matching TRBD1. The V gene end was trimmed by 2 bases and the J gene end by 10 bases; junction bases not matched to a gene: 3. CDR3 length equals 14 residues. In germline, CDR1 is MNHNS, CDR2 SASEGT. The CDR3 nucleotides are TGTGCCAGCAGTGAATTGGGACAGGGCTCACCCCTCCACTTT. Protein product: CASSELGQGSPLHF.

The chain combines TRBV6-4 with TRBJ2-6; 8 nucleotides match TRBD1. The CDR3 extends over 18 amino acids. Trimming cost V 7 bases and J 0 bases; bases outside gene matches: 11. CDR1 is MRHNA, CDR2 SNTAGT, per germline. The CDR3 nucleotides read TGTGCCAGCAACCAAGACAGGGGCCTTTGCTCTGGGGCCAACGTCCTGACTTTC. Encoded protein: CASNQDRGLCSGANVLTF.

The chain has TRBV2 and TRBJ2-5; D is perhaps TRBD1 (8 bases). This CDR3 region has 15 residues. CDR1 is SNHLY and CDR2 is FYNNEI in the germline V gene. Trimming shortened V by 2 bases and J by 5 bases, and 15 bases separated the two germline ends. The chain's CDR3 is CASSELQGGLETQYF. In DNA, the CDR3 is TGTGCCAGCAGTGAACTACAGGGGGGGCTGGAGACCCAGTACTTC.

The V call is TRBV7-2, the J call TRBJ2-5; weak D call: TRBD2 (6 bases). Germline V CDR1 and CDR2: SGHTA, FQGNSA. V lost 1 base and J 5 bases, leaving 20 bases between the germline ends. The CDR3 consists of 17 residues. DNA for the CDR3: TGTGCCAGCAGCTTAGGTTGGTGGGACTCAGGCGAGGAGACCCAGTACTTC. It yields the protein CASSLGWWDSGEETQYF.

This rearrangement joins TRBV4-1 to TRBJ2-7, with a possible D match to TRBD2 (5 bases). This CDR3 region has 15 residues. Trimming left V 3 bases short and J 0 bases short, with 12 bases between. Germline V gene data show CDR1 as MGHRA and CDR2 as YSYEKL. DNA for the CDR3: TGCGCCAGCAGCCAGAGGACGGGGAGCTCCTACGAGCAGTACTTC. Protein product: CASSQRTGSSYEQYF.

This chain joins TRBV7-9 and TRBJ1-2; D is uncertain. The CDR3 runs 17 residues. Germline CDR1 and CDR2: SEHNR and FQNEAQ (reference sequence). Trimming cost V 7 bases and J 8 bases, with 29 bases left between them. CDR3 in amino acids: CASTLSETNLKIGGYTF. The CDR3 bases are TGTGCCAGCACTCTTAGCGAGACTAATCTTAAAATTGGCGGCTACACCTTC.

The rearrangement uses TRBV7-8 and TRBJ2-7, with 10 bases that match TRBD1. CDR3 size: 15 residues. CDR1 and CDR2 (germline): SGHVS, FQNEAQ. The ends lost 0 bases at V and 4 bases at J; junction bases unmatched: 3. The CDR3 protein is CASSLARTGGYEQYV. In DNA, the CDR3 is TGTGCCAGCAGCTTAGCAAGGACAGGGGGATACGAGCAGTACGTC.

This chain uses TRBV5-4 with TRBJ2-1, with D possibly matching TRBD1 (7 bases). With 4 bases removed from V and 5 bases from J, the gap between germline ends came to 13 bases. Germline assignment: CDR1 SGHNT and CDR2 YYREEE (reference sequence). The CDR3 loop spans 14 amino acids. This chain's CDR3 is CASSPQGGHNEQFF. The CDR3 DNA follows: TGTGCCAGCAGCCCTCAGGGGGGTCACAATGAGCAGTTCTTC.

The genes are TRBV28 and TRBJ2-5; TRBD2 agrees at 14 bases. CDR3 length equals 17 residues. The V gene's germline CDR1 is MDHEN and CDR2 SYDVKM. J lost 2 bases, V lost 5 bases, and 7 bases had no gene match. The CDR3, as DNA: TGTGCCAGCAGTCCCCGACGACTAGCGGGGGGGCAAGAGACCCAGTACTTC. This translates into CASSPRRLAGGQETQYF.

This chain uses TRBV2 with TRBJ1-6; 8 bases are a match to TRBD1. Germline assignment: CDR1 SNHLY and CDR2 FYNNEI. V was clipped by 8 bases and J by 0 bases; unmatched bases: 9. There are 17 residues in the CDR3. The CDR3 DNA sequence: TGTGCCAGCTCCGAGGAAGACAGGGGCTCCTATAATTCACCCCTCCACTTT. Translation gives CASSEEDRGSYNSPLHF.

The chain carries TRBV7-2 and TRBJ2-7, with 8 positions matching TRBD2. The germline gives CDR1 SGHTA, CDR2 FQGNSA. CDR3 size: 14 residues. V was pared by 6 bases and J by 2 bases, with 6 bases of the junction left unmatched. In nucleotides, the CDR3 is TGTGCCAGCAGGGAGACTAGCGATGCCTACGAGCAGTACTTC. Translating gives CASRETSDAYEQYF.